This TCR beta chain was observed in a study of beta chain features in type 1 diabetes. Overall study findings and caveats: In these data, an HLA type influence on TCRB rearrangement remained unresolved. Patients' naive, central memory and regulatory TCRB repertoires appeared more alike than those of healthy donors.

Of the isolated RNA, all was reverse transcribed, and so the sequenced material was expressed TCRB transcripts. The protocol was immunoSEQ multiplex PCR, while the TCRdb copy is restricted to in-frame clones and leaves out a portion. This table holds approximately 330,000 clones, approximately 10% found once. Heparinised blood was drawn once per donor, averaging roughly 110 mL. This clone came up a few times. Antigen unknown. This CDR3 has 14 residues. V lost 3 bases to trimming and J lost 2 bases, with 10 bases between them. Germline-derived CDR1 and CDR2 are KGHSH and LQKENI. The chain has TRBV18 and TRBJ2-5; D not resolved. The material sequenced was naive CD4+ T cells from blood. This TCR came from a woman aged 25 to 39 in good health. Written as DNA, the CDR3 is TGTGCCAGCTCACCGGAGAGCTTACAAGAGACCCAGTACTTC. It specifies CASSPESLQETQYF.